One and the same sample provided the 11 T cell receptor beta chains below, sequenced in a study of cytomegalovirus exposure and HLA in healthy donors. 60 Vbeta and 13 Jbeta primers were used in PCR. The repertoire was sequenced with immunoSEQ multiplex PCR; TCRdb's copy has only in-frame clones and lacks some. The repertoire consists of about 150,000 clones, with 50% to 75% occurring once and the leading ten covering around 2.5%. Sequenced: PBMCs. The receptors here all came from a woman between 40 and 50 years old in good health and CMV-seronegative.

This clone was picked up a small number of times. The chain employs TRBV10-3 and TRBJ2-5, with a tentative D call TRBD2 (6 bases). The DNA end favors TRBJ2-7, so the J call may be wrong. The CDR3 spans 15 residues. Germline-derived CDR1 and CDR2 are ENHRY and SYGVKD. CDR3 DNA sequence: TGTGCCATCAGTGAGTCGCTGGGTGGAGGGTACGAGCAGTACTTC. Translation: CAISESLGGGYEQYF.

The genes are TRBV7-3 and TRBJ1-1; 7 bases align to TRBD1. Germline-derived CDR1 and CDR2 are SGHTA and FQGTGA. Trimming took 2 bases from V and 0 from J; bases not matched to a gene: 0. The CDR3 is 14 amino acids. The CDR3 spells CASSLDRVNTEAFF. The CDR3, as DNA: TGTGCCAGCAGCTTAGACAGGGTGAACACTGAAGCTTTCTTT. Variable domain in full (rest from reference TRBV7-3 and TRBJ1-1): GAGVSQTPSNKVTEKGKYVELRCDPISGHTALYWYRQSLGQGPEFLIYFQGTGAADDSGLPNDRFFAVRPEGSVSTLKIQRTERGDSAVYLCASSLDRVNTEAFFGQGTRLTVV.

This clone has only one observation. The chain links TRBV10-3 to TRBJ1-5; D is undetermined. Trimming cost V 0 bases and J 11 bases, with 26 bases left between them. CDR1 is ENHRY and CDR2 is SYGVKD in the germline V gene. The CDR3 is 18 amino acids. In nucleotides, the CDR3 is TGTGCCATCAGTGAGTCTAAGACGGGTCAGACTTCTCCACGGGCCCAGCATTTT. Residues: CAISESKTGQTSPRAQHF.

This clone was counted between two and nine times. The V and J genes are TRBV11-2 and TRBJ2-1; 11 bases align to TRBD1. CDR1 is SGHAT and CDR2 is FQNNGV in the germline V gene. V lost 7 bases to trimming and J lost 4 bases; unmatched junction nucleotides: 9. The CDR3 has 16 residues. The CDR3 nucleotides are TGTGCCAGCACCCCCGGCCGGGACAGGGGGTACAATGAGCAGTTCTTC. This encodes CASTPGRDRGYNEQFF.

The gene calls are TRBV13 and TRBJ2-1; 8 bases line up with TRBD1. The junction had 10 bases not matched to a gene; V was cut back by 4 bases and J by 8 bases. Germline-derived CDR1 and CDR2 are PRHDT and FYEKMQ (reference sequence). The CDR3 loop spans 15 amino acids. The CDR3, as DNA: TGTGCCAGCAGCTCATGGGGTGCAGGGGGCCATGAGCAGTTCTTC. Residues: CASSSWGAGGHEQFF. Full variable domain (outside the CDR3, taken from reference TRBV13 and TRBJ2-1): AAGVIQSPRHLIKEKRETATLKCYPIPRHDTVYWYQQGPGQDPQFLISFYEKMQSDKGSIPDRFSAQQFSDYHSELNMSSLELGDSALYFCASSSWGAGGHEQFFGPGTRLTVL.

This clone was picked up a small number of times. The rearrangement uses TRBV11-2 and TRBJ2-7, with no clear D. The germline gives CDR1 SGHAT, CDR2 FQNNGV. The CDR3 is 15 amino acids. V was cut by 2 bases and J by 2 bases, with 13 bases left in between. The CDR3 nucleotides read TGTGCCAGCAGCTTAAGTGACGGTGGGCCCTACGAGCAGTACTTC. Its protein is CASSLSDGGPYEQYF.

This clone showed up many times. V is TRBV19 and J is TRBJ2-5, with 9 nucleotides matching TRBD2. Germline V lookup: CDR1 LNHDA, CDR2 SQIVND (reference sequence). J lost 5 bases, V lost 6 bases, and 7 bases had no gene match. CDR3 size: 14 residues. The CDR3 protein is CASSSGLASETQYF. The CDR3 bases are TGTGCCAGTAGCTCGGGACTAGCATCCGAGACCCAGTACTTC.

This chain uses TRBV5-1 with TRBJ2-7; 7 bases match TRBD1. The germline V gene encodes CDR1 SGHRS and CDR2 YFSETQ. The V and J ends lost 4 bases and 0 bases, in that order; junction bases with no gene match: 13. This CDR3 comprises 17 residues. The CDR3 loop is CASSVSSGTASSYEQYF. The CDR3 bases are TGCGCCAGCAGCGTTTCTTCCGGGACAGCGAGCTCCTACGAGCAGTACTTC.

The rearrangement links TRBV10-1 to TRBJ1-1; D perhaps matches TRBD1 (6 bases). The CDR3 has 13 residues. V was trimmed by 4 bases and J by 3 bases, leaving 9 bases between them. Germline V lookup: CDR1 WNHNN, CDR2 SYGVQD (reference sequence). Here the CDR3 reads CASSANRDTEAFF. The CDR3 bases are TGCGCCAGCAGTGCGAACAGGGACACTGAAGCTTTCTTT.

V is TRBV18 and J is TRBJ1-2; a weak D match, TRBD1 (6 bases). CDR1 and CDR2 (germline): KGHSH, LQKENI. Deletions cut 3 bases from V and 6 bases from J, with 17 bases between. This CDR3 is 15 amino acids long. The CDR3 coding sequence is TGTGCCAGCTCACCCCCATCGGGGGGCTTTGATGGCTACACCTTC. It translates to CASSPPSGGFDGYTF.

This clone was seen only a few times. The chain has TRBV5-4 and TRBJ2-7; D might be TRBD2 (6 bases). The CDR3 loop spans 15 amino acids. Looked up from germline, CDR1 is SGHNT and CDR2 is YYREEE (reference sequence). V gave up 6 bases and J gave up 0 bases, with 16 bases separating them. The CDR3 is CASTPYPGDSYEQYF. The CDR3 DNA reads TGTGCCAGCACCCCCTATCCGGGGGACTCCTACGAGCAGTACTTC. The whole variable domain, filled in from reference TRBV5-4 and TRBJ2-7, reads ETGVTQSPTHLIKTRGQQVTLRCSSQSGHNTVSWYQQALGQGPQFIFQYYREEENGRGNFPPRFSGLQFPNYSSELNVNALELDDSALYLCASTPYPGDSYEQYFGPGTRLTVT.